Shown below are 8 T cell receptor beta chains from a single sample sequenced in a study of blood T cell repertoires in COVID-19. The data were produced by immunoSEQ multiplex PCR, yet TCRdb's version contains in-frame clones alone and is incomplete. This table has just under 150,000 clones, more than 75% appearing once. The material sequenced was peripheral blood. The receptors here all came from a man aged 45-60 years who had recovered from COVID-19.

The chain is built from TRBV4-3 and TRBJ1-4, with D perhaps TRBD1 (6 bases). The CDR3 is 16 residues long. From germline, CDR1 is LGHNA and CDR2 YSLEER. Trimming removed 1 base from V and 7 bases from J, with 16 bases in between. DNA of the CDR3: TGCGCCAGCAGCCAAGTGGACAGAAGAGGCGGTGAAAAACTGTTTTTT. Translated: CASSQVDRRGGEKLFF.

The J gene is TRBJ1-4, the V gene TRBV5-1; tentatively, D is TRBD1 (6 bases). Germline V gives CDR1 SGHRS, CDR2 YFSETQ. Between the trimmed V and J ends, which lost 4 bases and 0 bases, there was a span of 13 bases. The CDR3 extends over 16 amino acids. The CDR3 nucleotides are TGCGCCAGCAGCCAAGGACAGACTGCAACTAATGAAAAACTGTTTTTT. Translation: CASSQGQTATNEKLFF.

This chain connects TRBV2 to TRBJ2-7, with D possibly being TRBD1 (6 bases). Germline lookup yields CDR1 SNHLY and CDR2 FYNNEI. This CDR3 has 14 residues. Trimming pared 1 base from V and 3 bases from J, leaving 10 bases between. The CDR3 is CASSEGQELYEQYF. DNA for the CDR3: TGTGCCAGCAGTGAAGGACAGGAACTCTACGAGCAGTACTTC.

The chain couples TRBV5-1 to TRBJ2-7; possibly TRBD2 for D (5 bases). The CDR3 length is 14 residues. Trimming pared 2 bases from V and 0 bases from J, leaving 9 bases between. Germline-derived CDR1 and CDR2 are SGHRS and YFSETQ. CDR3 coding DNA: TGCGCCAGCAGCTTAGAGCGGAACTCCTACGAGCAGTACTTC. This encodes CASSLERNSYEQYF.

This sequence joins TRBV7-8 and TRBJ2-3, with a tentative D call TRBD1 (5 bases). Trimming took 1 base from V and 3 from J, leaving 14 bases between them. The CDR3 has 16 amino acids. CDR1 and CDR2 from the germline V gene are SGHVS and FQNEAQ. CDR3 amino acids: CASSLGVPQGTDTQYF. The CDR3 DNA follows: TGTGCCAGCAGCTTAGGGGTTCCGCAGGGTACAGATACGCAGTATTTT.

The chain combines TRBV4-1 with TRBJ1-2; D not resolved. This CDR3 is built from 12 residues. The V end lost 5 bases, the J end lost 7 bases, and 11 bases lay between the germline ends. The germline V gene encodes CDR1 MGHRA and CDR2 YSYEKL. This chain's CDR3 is CASSSFPGGYTF. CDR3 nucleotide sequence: TGCGCCAGCAGCTCCTTCCCGGGTGGCTACACCTTC.

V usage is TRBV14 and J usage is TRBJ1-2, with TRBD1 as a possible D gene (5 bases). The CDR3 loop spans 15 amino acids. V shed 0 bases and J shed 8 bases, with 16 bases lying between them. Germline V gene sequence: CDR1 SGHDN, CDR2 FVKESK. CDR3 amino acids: CASSQDPQGLRGYTF. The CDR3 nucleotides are TGTGCCAGCAGCCAAGATCCCCAGGGACTCCGGGGCTACACCTTC.

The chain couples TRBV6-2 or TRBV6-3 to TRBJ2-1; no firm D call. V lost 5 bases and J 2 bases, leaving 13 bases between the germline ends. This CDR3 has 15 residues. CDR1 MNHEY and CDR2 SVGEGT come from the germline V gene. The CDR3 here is CASSTRILTYNEQFF. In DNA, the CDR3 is TGTGCCAGCAGTACGAGGATCCTAACCTACAATGAGCAGTTCTTC.